These T cell receptor beta chains were read from a single sample in a study of response to subunit inactivated influenza vaccine. TCRdb redid the calling of the RT-PCR reads with MiXCR, one entry per CDR3 protein. Of 450,000 to 600,000 distinct CDR3 sequences in the sample, approximately 15% were seen once. This specimen consisted of CD4+ T cells sorted from PBMCs, obtained less than 25 months after vaccination. Receptors were obtained from a man aged 45 to 75 who received an inactivated influenza vaccine. CDR3s include the opening cysteine and the closing phenylalanine or tryptophan. The D gene is left open where the match is weak. Expanded clones get a size class; other rows say once, few or many, or leave the size out.

cdr3_aa cdr3_nt clone_size j_call v_call d_call
CAWNLGDTSSYEQYF TGTGCCTGGAACCTCGGGGACACTTCTTCCTACGAGCAGTACTTC few TRBJ2-7 TRBV30 -
CASTRGGVSNEQFF TGTGCCAGCACCCGCGGGGGAGTCAGCAATGAGCAGTTCTTC many TRBJ2-1 TRBV3-1 TRBD2
CASSDPGTRDEKLFF TGTGCCAGCAGCGACCCCGGGACGCGAGATGAAAAACTGTTTTTT few TRBJ1-4 TRBV7-9 -
CAISPGTSEADTQYF TGTGCCATCAGTCCAGGGACTAGCGAGGCAGATACGCAGTATTTT - TRBJ2-3 TRBV10-3 TRBD2
CASSLEGLPGYNEQFF TGCGCCAGCAGCTTGGAGGGACTACCTGGTTACAATGAGCAGTTCTTC - TRBJ2-1 TRBV5-1 TRBD2
CASSQPGRGDEQYF TGTGCCAGCAGCCAACCGGGACGAGGCGACGAGCAGTACTTC - TRBJ2-7 TRBV7-9 -
CSASPGSNEQFF TGCAGTGCCTCCCCCGGGTCCAATGAGCAGTTCTTC - TRBJ2-1 TRBV20-1 -
CAWSVTVGQLQDEQFF TGTGCCTGGAGTGTAACCGTGGGGCAGCTTCAAGATGAGCAGTTCTTC - TRBJ2-1 TRBV30 -
CASSPNRPAGTHNSPLHF TGTGCCAGCAGCCCTAATAGACCGGCGGGTACCCATAATTCACCCCTCCACTTT - TRBJ1-6 TRBV6-1 -
CASSLDIGRAYNEQFF TGTGCCAGCAGCTTGGATATCGGGAGGGCTTACAATGAGCAGTTCTTC - TRBJ2-1 TRBV5-6 TRBD2
CASSFLVGELFF TGTGCCAGCAGTTTTCTCGTAGGGGAGCTGTTTTTT - TRBJ2-2 TRBV12-3/TRBV12-4 -
CSVAAPGTGSGNTIYF TGCAGTGTTGCCGCCCCCGGGACAGGCTCTGGAAACACCATATATTTT - TRBJ1-3 TRBV20-1 TRBD1
CATRAGVLNTGELFF TGTGCCACTCGCGCGGGAGTTTTAAACACCGGGGAGCTGTTTTTT few TRBJ2-2 TRBV19 TRBD2
CASSLAIGRSYNEQFF TGTGCCAGCAGCTTGGCTATTGGCCGCTCCTACAATGAGCAGTTCTTC few TRBJ2-1 TRBV5-5 -
CASSATLETQYF TGTGCCAGCAGTGCTACGTTGGAGACCCAGTACTTC - TRBJ2-5 TRBV28 -
CSGSQGAGGYGYTF TGCAGTGGCTCACAGGGGGCGGGTGGCTATGGCTACACCTTC few TRBJ1-2 TRBV20-1 TRBD1
CASSSPGQGEFTEAFF TGTGCCAGCAGTTCCCCCGGGCAGGGAGAATTCACTGAAGCTTTCTTT - TRBJ1-1 TRBV28 -
CASSQELAGGMDEQFF TGTGCCAGCAGCCAAGAGCTAGCGGGGGGTATGGATGAGCAGTTCTTC - TRBJ2-1 TRBV4-2 TRBD2
CASRPGQGTEKLFF TGCGCCAGCAGACCAGGACAGGGTACTGAAAAACTGTTTTTT many TRBJ1-4 TRBV5-1 TRBD1
CASITGGRYNEQFF TGTGCCAGCATCACAGGTGGCAGATACAATGAGCAGTTCTTC - TRBJ2-1 TRBV28 -
CASSLRGAYSGANVLTF TGTGCCAGCAGTTTACGGGGGGCCTACTCTGGGGCCAACGTCCTGACTTTC - TRBJ2-6 TRBV12-3/TRBV12-4 -
CASSRNSGPGELFF TGTGCCAGCAGCCGTAATAGTGGGCCCGGGGAGCTGTTTTTT - TRBJ2-2 TRBV6-1 -
CATSGRDRRYSGNTIYF TGTGCCACCAGCGGCCGGGACAGGCGCTACTCTGGAAACACCATATATTTT - TRBJ1-3 TRBV15 TRBD1
CASTTARYTQYF TGTGCCAGCACGACAGCGCGGTATACGCAGTATTTT few TRBJ2-3 TRBV6-2/TRBV6-3 -
CATSDPGKTGTGELFF TGTGCCACCAGTGACCCCGGCAAGACCGGCACCGGGGAGCTGTTTTTT - TRBJ2-2 TRBV24-1 -
CASSQPPWQRGGVITGELFF TGTGCCAGCAGCCAACCCCCGTGGCAGCGGGGGGGCGTCATTACCGGGGAGCTGTTTTTT - TRBJ2-2 TRBV11-1 TRBD2
CASSEDSSNQPQHF TGTGCCAGCAGTGAAGATAGTAGCAATCAGCCCCAGCATTTT - TRBJ1-5 TRBV6-1 -
CASSPTAGEYTDTQYF TGCGCCAGCAGCCCTACGGCGGGGGAGTACACAGATACGCAGTATTTT many TRBJ2-3 TRBV5-1 TRBD2
CSANRGSNQPQHF TGCAGTGCTAACAGGGGCAGTAATCAGCCCCAGCATTTT few TRBJ1-5 TRBV20-1 TRBD1
CASRTSGGNYNEQFF TGTGCCAGCAGGACAAGCGGGGGTAACTACAATGAGCAGTTCTTC - TRBJ2-1 TRBV28 TRBD2
CASTTSILTGRNGYTF TGTGCCAGCACCACCAGCATTTTAACAGGGAGAAATGGCTACACCTTC many TRBJ1-2 TRBV3-1 -
CASSQPTSGMNTGELFF TGTGCCAGTAGCCAACCGACTAGCGGGATGAACACCGGGGAGCTGTTTTTT - TRBJ2-2 TRBV19 TRBD2
CASRPSQSTYGYTF TGCGCCAGCCGACCGTCTCAGAGCACCTATGGCTACACCTTC few TRBJ1-2 TRBV5-1 -
CASSLMDEQFF TGTGCCAGCAGCTTAATGGATGAGCAGTTCTTC few TRBJ2-1 TRBV7-9 -
CASSLVRGQGYNEQFF TGTGCCAGCAGCTTAGTCCGGGGACAGGGCTACAATGAGCAGTTCTTC many TRBJ2-1 TRBV11-2 TRBD1
CASSQVGTGVGNTIYF TGCGCCAGCAGCCAAGTCGGCACGGGGGTCGGAAACACCATATATTTT - TRBJ1-3 TRBV4-3 -
CASSPKDSNTEAFF TGTGCCAGCTCACCCAAGGACAGTAACACTGAAGCTTTCTTT - TRBJ1-1 TRBV18 -
CASSVTSGGAFRTDTQYF TGTGCCAGCAGCGTGACTAGCGGGGGGGCTTTCCGCACAGATACGCAGTATTTT few TRBJ2-3 TRBV5-6 TRBD2
CASSPGQIDNEQFF TGTGCCAGCTCACCGGGACAGATCGACAATGAGCAGTTCTTC - TRBJ2-1 TRBV18 TRBD1
CSVTGIGATNEKLFF TGCAGCGTCACAGGGATCGGGGCAACTAATGAAAAACTGTTTTTT many TRBJ1-4 TRBV29-1 -
CSARVLQGVRNIQYF TGCAGTGCTAGAGTCCTTCAGGGGGTCAGGAACATTCAGTACTTC - TRBJ2-4 TRBV20-1 TRBD1
CASTYSGYEQFF TGTGCCAGCACCTACTCGGGGTATGAGCAGTTCTTC few TRBJ2-1 TRBV6-1 -
CASTTRDGQPQHF TGTGCCAGCACAACCCGAGACGGTCAGCCCCAGCATTTT few TRBJ1-5 TRBV6-2/TRBV6-3 -
CSAPRIGSAGANVLTF TGCAGTGCTCCCCGAATAGGGAGCGCTGGGGCCAACGTCCTGACTTTC - TRBJ2-6 TRBV20-1 -